The text below deals with one T cell receptor (beta chain). The target antigen is unknown. This record belongs to a study of Ad26.COV2.S vaccination and SARS-CoV-2 variants. Study-level findings and limits: The TCR breadth and depth analyses may have produced an underestimate of total T cell responses.

Libraries were prepared by immunoSEQ multiplex PCR; TCRdb keeps only in-frame clonotypes and omits some of them. The top ten clones hold 5% of a sample with roughly 140,000 clones, roughly 88% of them seen once. The CDR3 consists of 15 residues. The V and J ends lost 0 bases and 5 bases, in that order; junction bases with no gene match: 5. The germline V gene has CDR1 SGHDT and CDR2 YYEEEE. The chain combines TRBV5-6 with TRBJ1-5; 7 positions agree with TRBD1. The sample was peripheral blood, taken after recovery from COVID-19. The receptor comes from a human donor who had recovered from COVID-19. CDR3 loop: CASSLGQGLYQPQHF. The CDR3, as DNA: TGTGCCAGCAGCTTGGGACAGGGCCTCTATCAGCCCCAGCATTTT.